This is a list of T cell receptor beta chains from one sample in a study of control samples from healthy donors and cancer patients. Sequencing used immunoSEQ multiplex PCR; TCRdb keeps in-frame clones, though not all of them. The sample has around 94,000 clones, under 95% seen once; the top ten hold roughly 2.5%. The sample comprised blood. The receptors were sampled from a woman aged 18-29 years in good health. Both conserved end residues are part of each CDR3. Fields, in order: clone size, V gene, D gene, J gene, CDR3 protein, CDR3 DNA. The D gene is left open where the match is weak. Expanded clones get a size class; other rows say once, few or many, or leave the size out.

abundance: .
v_gene: TRBV16
d_gene: .
j_gene: TRBJ1-2
CDR3aa: CASSQSEGGYGYTF
CDR3nt: TGTGCCAGCAGCCAATCCGAGGGGGGCTATGGCTACACCTTC

abundance: .
v_gene: TRBV2
d_gene: TRBD2
j_gene: TRBJ2-1
CDR3aa: CASSELGLAGDFYNEQFF
CDR3nt: TGTGCCAGCAGTGAATTGGGACTAGCGGGAGATTTCTACAATGAGCAGTTCTTC

abundance: .
v_gene: TRBV6-1
d_gene: TRBD1
j_gene: TRBJ2-7
CDR3aa: CASSEADRSYEQYF
CDR3nt: TGTGCCAGCAGTGAAGCGGACAGGTCCTACGAGCAGTACTTC

abundance: .
v_gene: TRBV11-3
d_gene: .
j_gene: TRBJ1-4
CDR3aa: CASSLLGVVEKLFF
CDR3nt: TGTGCCAGCAGCCTCCTGGGGGTAGTTGAAAAACTGTTTTTT

abundance: .
v_gene: TRBV7-9
d_gene: .
j_gene: TRBJ1-2
CDR3aa: CASSLGGYGYTF
CDR3nt: TGTGCCAGCAGCTTAGGTGGCTATGGCTACACCTTC

abundance: .
v_gene: TRBV30
d_gene: .
j_gene: TRBJ1-2
CDR3aa: CAWRDSKGYTF
CDR3nt: TGTGCCTGGAGGGACAGTAAAGGCTACACCTTC

abundance: .
v_gene: TRBV4-3
d_gene: .
j_gene: TRBJ1-2
CDR3aa: CASSQKQGYGYTF
CDR3nt: TGCGCCAGCAGCCAAAAACAGGGCTATGGCTACACCTTC

abundance: .
v_gene: TRBV24-1
d_gene: .
j_gene: TRBJ2-5
CDR3aa: CATSDLNGQETQYF
CDR3nt: TGTGCCACCAGTGATTTGAACGGACAAGAGACCCAGTACTTC

abundance: .
v_gene: TRBV7-2
d_gene: .
j_gene: TRBJ1-5
CDR3aa: CASSLGTLNQPQHF
CDR3nt: TGTGCCAGCAGCTTAGGGACACTAAATCAGCCCCAGCATTTT

abundance: .
v_gene: TRBV5-8
d_gene: .
j_gene: TRBJ2-7
CDR3aa: CASSRGGKYEQYF
CDR3nt: TGTGCCAGCAGCCGTGGGGGCAAGTACGAGCAGTACTTC

abundance: .
v_gene: TRBV6-1
d_gene: .
j_gene: TRBJ2-7
CDR3aa: CASSEESANSYEQYF
CDR3nt: TGTGCCAGCAGTGAGGAGTCGGCGAACTCCTACGAGCAGTACTTC

abundance: once
v_gene: TRBV7-2
d_gene: .
j_gene: TRBJ1-1
CDR3aa: CASSYPPNGFTEAFF
CDR3nt: TGTGCCAGCAGCTACCCACCGAACGGGTTCACTGAAGCTTTCTTT

abundance: few
v_gene: TRBV19
d_gene: .
j_gene: TRBJ1-5
CDR3aa: CASSMPGNNQPQHF
CDR3nt: TGTGCCAGTAGTATGCCGGGGAACAATCAGCCCCAGCATTTT

abundance: .
v_gene: TRBV7-8
d_gene: .
j_gene: TRBJ1-5
CDR3aa: CASSAGSSLSNQPQHF
CDR3nt: TGTGCCAGCAGCGCTGGGTCCTCACTCTCCAATCAGCCCCAGCATTTT

abundance: .
v_gene: TRBV10-3
d_gene: TRBD2
j_gene: TRBJ2-7
CDR3aa: CAIRTGASGGTYEQYF
CDR3nt: TGTGCCATCAGGACGGGAGCTAGCGGGGGGACCTACGAGCAGTACTTC

abundance: .
v_gene: TRBV24-1
d_gene: .
j_gene: TRBJ1-1
CDR3aa: CATSDLGPPREAFF
CDR3nt: TGTGCCACCAGTGATTTAGGGCCCCCAAGGGAAGCTTTCTTT

abundance: .
v_gene: TRBV5-1
d_gene: TRBD1
j_gene: TRBJ1-1
CDR3aa: CASSPKWTGLNTEAFF
CDR3nt: TGCGCCAGCAGCCCTAAATGGACAGGCTTAAACACTGAAGCTTTCTTT